This TCR beta chain was identified in a study of cytomegalovirus exposure and HLA in healthy donors. As for this clone: The target antigen is unknown.

Study-wide results and limits: A further, later analysis showed that HLA-associated TCR beta chains (compared with equally common others) were more clonally expanded. Most CMV-associated TCR beta chains appeared HLA-restricted in a later analysis.

Germline loops: CDR1 MGHDK, CDR2 SYGVNS. V lost 6 bases to trimming and J lost 3 bases; unmatched junction nucleotides: 11. CDR3 length: 16 residues. The PCR was carried out with 60 Vbeta primers and 13 Jbeta primers. Profiled with immunoSEQ multiplex PCR; TCRdb holds only in-frame clones, not every one. The table has around 110,000 clones, over 65% seen once; the top ten hold approximately 15%. This chain joins TRBV25-1 and TRBJ2-5; 9 bases line up with TRBD1. The sequenced sample consisted of PBMCs. This clonotype was sampled from a woman in her 40s in good health and CMV-seropositive. CDR3 nucleotide sequence: TGTGCCAGCAGAGGCGCTCCGGGACAGGGCGAAGAGACCCAGTACTTC. Translated, it gives CASRGAPGQGEETQYF.